This TCR beta chain stems from a study of neoadjuvant nivolumab and ipilimumab in lung cancer. The protocol was immunoSEQ multiplex PCR, while the TCRdb copy is restricted to in-frame clones and leaves out a portion. The sample includes 30,000 to 35,000 clones, over 75% of them seen just once. The source material was peripheral blood, sampled after neoadjuvant nivolumab, alone or with ipilimumab, at or shortly before surgery. The origin of this receptor is an adult with non-small cell lung cancer.

The CDR3 here is CASSEAGQGYEQYF. The CDR3 DNA follows: TGCGCCAGCAGTGAGGCAGGACAGGGCTACGAGCAGTACTTC. This chain links TRBV10-2 with TRBJ2-7, with 8 nucleotides matching TRBD1. Trimming removed 2 bases from V and 3 bases from J; junction bases left unmatched: 3. Germline V gene lookup returns CDR1 WSHSY and CDR2 SAAADI. The CDR3 spans 14 residues.